These 19 T cell receptor beta chains were all obtained from the same sample, sequenced in a study of identical twins. Each CDR3 protein is one row after TCRdb ran MiXCR on the 5' RACE reads. Of fewer than 500,000 distinct CDR3 sequences in the sample, 20% to 25% are singletons; the top ten hold just under 3%. This sample also belongs to another study, concerning T cells expressing NK-cell markers.

Material for sequencing was CD4+ T cells sorted from blood. These receptors were obtained from a young woman in good health.

The V and J genes are TRBV28 and TRBJ2-6, with 7 bases identical to TRBD1. The CDR3 has 20 residues. Germline V gives CDR1 MDHEN, CDR2 SYDVKM. Unmatched junction bases numbered 17, after V lost 6 bases and J lost 0 bases. CDR3 loop: CASSTPRPTGKDSGANVLTF. The CDR3 DNA follows: TGTGCCAGCAGCACGCCTCGTCCGACAGGGAAGGACTCTGGGGCCAACGTCCTGACTTTC.

This clonotype came up a few times. This chain links TRBV12-5 with TRBJ2-1; 8 bases match TRBD1. Germline V gene sequence: CDR1 LGHNT, CDR2 FRNRAP. The V segment lost 1 base and the J segment 4 bases; nucleotides outside the gene matches: 6. The CDR3 length is 16 residues. Here the CDR3 DNA reads TGTGCTAGTGGTTTGGCGACAGGGGACGTTTACAATGAGCAGTTCTTC. Residues: CASGLATGDVYNEQFF.

CDR3 residues: CSAREAQTAMNTQYF. CDR3 DNA: TGCAGTGCTAGAGAGGCTCAAACAGCAATGAATACGCAGTATTTT. This chain links TRBV20-1 with TRBJ2-3; D ambiguous. V was trimmed by 0 bases and J by 7 bases, leaving 17 bases between them. The CDR3 runs to 15 residues. CDR1 is DFQATT and CDR2 is SNEGSKA in the germline V gene (reference sequence).

This chain uses TRBV3-1 with TRBJ2-3; D possibly corresponds to TRBD2 (5 bases). Trimming pared 6 bases from V and 4 bases from J, leaving 17 bases between. CDR3 length: 15 amino acids. The germline V gene encodes CDR1 LGHDT and CDR2 YNNKEL (reference sequence). The DNA of the CDR3 is TGTGCCAGCAGTCCTTCGCGGGTGATCCCAGATACGCAGTATTTT. Translated: CASSPSRVIPDTQYF.

This clonotype was detected only a few times. CDR3 protein: CASSRTAYNEQFF. As DNA, the CDR3 is TGTGCCAGCAGTCGGACAGCCTACAATGAGCAGTTCTTC. V is TRBV12-3 or TRBV12-4 and J is TRBJ2-1, with D perhaps matching TRBD1 (6 bases). The CDR3 runs to 13 residues. V lost 5 bases, J lost 2 bases, and 7 bases lay in between.

V usage is TRBV12-3 or TRBV12-4 and J usage is TRBJ2-1; 14 nucleotides align to TRBD2. The CDR3 extends over 14 amino acids. The V gene end was trimmed by 5 bases and the J gene end by 15 bases; junction bases not matched to a gene: 9. CDR3 in amino acids: CASSIGLAGGVLFF. CDR3 bases: TGTGCCAGCAGTATTGGACTAGCGGGAGGAGTTCTGTTCTTC.

V usage is TRBV7-9 and J usage is TRBJ1-2, with D possibly TRBD1 on 5 matching bases. V gave up 6 bases and J gave up 4 bases, with 12 bases separating them. Per germline, CDR1 SEHNR and CDR2 FQNEAQ (reference sequence). This CDR3 spans 13 amino acids. CDR3 sequence (DNA): TGTGCCAGCAGGGGTCGACAGTTCTATGGCTACACCTTC. Encoded protein: CASRGRQFYGYTF.

This clonotype was counted ten times or more. The junction differs from germline at one of its ends, possibly a read error. The gene calls are TRBV5-1 and TRBJ2-1, with TRBD2 matching 7 bases. Germline V lookup: CDR1 SGHRS, CDR2 YFSETQ. This CDR3 region has 15 residues. The chain's CDR3 is CASSLELASYNEQFF. The CDR3 DNA reads as TGTGCCAGCAGTTTGGAACTAGCGTCATACAATGAGCAGTTCTTC.

The chain recombines TRBV10-3 with TRBJ2-2, with a tentative D call TRBD2 (6 bases). V was pared by 4 bases and J by 10 bases, with 7 bases between. This CDR3 is built from 11 residues. The germline gives CDR1 ENHRY, CDR2 SYGVKD. The CDR3 bases are TGTGCCATCAGTGGGCGGGAGGAGCTGTTTTTT. Translated, it gives CAISGREELFF.

This clonotype was seen more than once but under ten times. The J gene is TRBJ1-6, the V gene TRBV25-1; D not certain. Looked up from germline, CDR1 is MGHDK and CDR2 is SYGVNS. The CDR3 has 14 residues. Trimming removed 8 bases from V and 5 bases from J, with 13 bases in between. The CDR3 sequence: CASLSWGDNSPLHF. Written as DNA, the CDR3 is TGTGCCAGCCTGAGCTGGGGTGATAATTCACCCCTCCACTTT.

This clonotype showed up just a few times. This chain joins TRBV7-9 and TRBJ1-6, with D tentatively TRBD1 (6 bases). This CDR3 has 15 amino acids. CDR1 is SEHNR and CDR2 is FQNEAQ in the germline V gene (reference sequence). The ends were cut back, 1 base at V and 5 bases at J, with 9 bases in the middle. Here the CDR3 DNA reads TGTGCCAGCAGCTTAGTGGACAGTCATAATTCACCCCTCCACTTT. Its protein product is CASSLVDSHNSPLHF.

The sample holds a few counts of this clonotype. The V call is TRBV4-3, the J call TRBJ2-1; D might be TRBD2 (6 bases). Per the germline V gene, CDR1 is LGHNA and CDR2 is YSLEER. This CDR3 is 16 amino acids long. V was cut by 3 bases and J by 6 bases, with 18 bases left in between. CDR3 nucleotide sequence: TGCGCCAGCAGCCATTCACCGGGAGAAGGGCGCAATGAGCAGTTCTTC. Protein: CASSHSPGEGRNEQFF.

CDR3 DNA sequence: TGCGCCAGCAGCCAGGCTCAACTGGGATTCGGAAACACCATATATTTT. Residues: CASSQAQLGFGNTIYF. The chain has TRBV4-3 and TRBJ1-3; no firm D call. The CDR3 extends over 16 amino acids. The V end lost 3 bases, the J end lost 4 bases, and 16 bases lay between the germline ends. Germline assignment: CDR1 LGHNA and CDR2 YSLEER.

This chain connects TRBV6-2 or TRBV6-3 to TRBJ2-3, with D unresolved. The CDR3 length is 12 residues. From germline, CDR1 is MNHEY and CDR2 SVGEGT. With 5 bases removed from V and 6 bases from J, the gap between germline ends came to 9 bases. As DNA, the CDR3 is TGTGCCAGCAGTGATAAGCCGGATACGCAGTATTTT. It encodes CASSDKPDTQYF.

This clonotype was found a few times. J is TRBJ1-5 and V is TRBV11-2; D might be TRBD1 (5 bases). CDR3 length: 16 amino acids. The V end lost 5 bases, the J end lost 0 bases, and 14 bases lay between the germline ends. From germline, CDR1 is SGHAT and CDR2 FQNNGV. The CDR3: CASSPSGPHSNQPQHF. The CDR3 DNA sequence: TGTGCCAGCAGCCCCTCAGGGCCTCATAGCAATCAGCCCCAGCATTTT.

This clonotype was seen only a few times. This chain uses TRBV19 with TRBJ1-2; no clear D. The germline gives CDR1 LNHDA, CDR2 SQIVND (reference sequence). The CDR3 loop spans 15 amino acids. The V and J ends lost 6 bases and 2 bases respectively, with 16 bases between them. The CDR3 reads CASRPAGQDNYGYTF. The CDR3 DNA follows: TGTGCCAGTAGACCCGCGGGCCAAGACAACTATGGCTACACCTTC.

The chain combines TRBV6-1 with TRBJ2-6; D is uncertain. CDR3 length equals 15 residues. From germline, CDR1 is MNHNS and CDR2 SASEGT. Trimming left V 8 bases short and J 0 bases short, with 11 bases between. The CDR3 reads CASAQQFSGANVLTF. For the CDR3, the DNA is TGTGCCAGCGCCCAACAGTTCTCTGGGGCCAACGTCCTGACTTTC.

The chain employs TRBV10-2 and TRBJ2-7; 10 nucleotides line up with TRBD2. The germline CDR1 and CDR2 sequences are WSHSY and SAAADI. There are 16 residues in the CDR3. The junction had 8 bases not matched to a gene; V was cut back by 2 bases and J by 4 bases. CDR3 nucleotide sequence: TGCGCCAGCAGTGAGGTTGGGACTAGCGACCCTTACGAGCAGTACTTC. Amino acids: CASSEVGTSDPYEQYF.

V and J are TRBV29-1 and TRBJ2-1; D not resolved. The CDR3 consists of 14 residues. Germline V gives CDR1 SQVTM, CDR2 ANQGSEA. Trimming shortened V by 3 bases and J by 0 bases, and 9 bases separated the two germline ends. DNA for the CDR3: TGCAGCGTTGACAGGCCAAGCTCCTACAATGAGCAGTTCTTC. Its protein product is CSVDRPSSYNEQFF.